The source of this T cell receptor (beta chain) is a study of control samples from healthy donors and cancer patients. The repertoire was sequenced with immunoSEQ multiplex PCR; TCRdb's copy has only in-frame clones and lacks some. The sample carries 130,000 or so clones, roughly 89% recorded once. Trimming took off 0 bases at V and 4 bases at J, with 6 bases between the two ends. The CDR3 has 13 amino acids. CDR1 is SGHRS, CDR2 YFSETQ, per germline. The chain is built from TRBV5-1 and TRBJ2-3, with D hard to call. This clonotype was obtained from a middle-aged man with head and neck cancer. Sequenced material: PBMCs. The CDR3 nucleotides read TGCGCCAGCAGCTTGGATGGCCCAGATACGCAGTATTTT. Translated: CASSLDGPDTQYF.